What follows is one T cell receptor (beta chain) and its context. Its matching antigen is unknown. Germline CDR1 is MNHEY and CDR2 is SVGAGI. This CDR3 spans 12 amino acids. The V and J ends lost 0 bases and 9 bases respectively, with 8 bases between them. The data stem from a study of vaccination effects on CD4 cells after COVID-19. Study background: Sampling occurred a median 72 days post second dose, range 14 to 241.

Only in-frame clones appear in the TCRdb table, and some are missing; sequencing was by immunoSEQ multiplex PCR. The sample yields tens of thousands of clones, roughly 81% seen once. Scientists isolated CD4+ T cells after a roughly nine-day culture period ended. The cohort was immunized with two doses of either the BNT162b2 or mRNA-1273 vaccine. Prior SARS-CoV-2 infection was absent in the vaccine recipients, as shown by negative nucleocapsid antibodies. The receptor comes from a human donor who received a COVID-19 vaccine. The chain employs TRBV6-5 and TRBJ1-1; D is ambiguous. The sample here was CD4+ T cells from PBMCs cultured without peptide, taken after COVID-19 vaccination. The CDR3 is CASSYSTGKAFF. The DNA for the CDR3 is TGTGCCAGCAGTTACTCGACGGGGAAAGCTTTCTTT.